The rows below give T cell receptor beta chains drawn from one sample of a study of human T cells and chemical hapten exposure. TCRdb recomputed calls from the RACE reads with MiXCR, one row per CDR3 protein. The sample carries some 45,000 distinct CDR3 sequences, around 12% recorded once. Specimen: whole blood, collected in connection with sensitization to the hapten diphenylcyclopropenone (DPC). Every receptor here comes from a woman aged 25 to 39 with alopecia areata. Some clones in this sample may be carry-over from other donors' samples. The CDR3 runs from the conserved cysteine through the conserved F or W. A D gene is named only where the DNA matches it firmly. Clone size is given for some rows only: seen once, a few or many times, or a class if the clone is expanded.

v_call	d_call	clone_size	j_call	cdr3_nt	cdr3_aa
TRBV4-2	NA	NA	TRBJ1-1	TGTGCCAGCAGCCAAGAGGGCGGGAGGAACACTGAAGCTTTCTTT	CASSQEGGRNTEAFF
TRBV5-5	TRBD1	NA	TRBJ2-7	TGTGCCAGCAGCCAACTTGGACAGGGCCACGAGCAGTACTTC	CASSQLGQGHEQYF
TRBV5-6	TRBD2	few	TRBJ2-2	TGTGCCAGCAGCTCCCTTAGCGGGGCGAACACCGGGGAGCTGTTTTTT	CASSSLSGANTGELFF
TRBV6-1	NA	few	TRBJ1-2	TGTGCCAGCAGTGTGGTCCAGGTCGCCTATGGCTACACCTTC	CASSVVQVAYGYTF
TRBV5-1	NA	many	TRBJ2-7	TGCGCCAGCAGCTCTGACCTGAGGGGCAGCTACGAGCAGTACTTC	CASSSDLRGSYEQYF
TRBV18	TRBD1	large	TRBJ2-7	TGTGCCAGCTCACTCCCGGGACAGGGTCCCTACGAGCAGTACTTC	CASSLPGQGPYEQYF
TRBV6-4	NA	many	TRBJ2-3	TGTGCCAGCAAGGAGGGAAAGGACACAGATACGCAGTATTTT	CASKEGKDTDTQYF
TRBV5-4	NA	many	TRBJ1-1	TGTGCCAGCAGCTCCGGACAGCTGAACGGGCTAAACACTGAAGCTTTCTTT	CASSSGQLNGLNTEAFF
TRBV7-2	NA	many	TRBJ2-1	TGTGCCAGCAGCAGCTACTACGGTGAGCAGTTCTTC	CASSSYYGEQFF
TRBV28	NA	NA	TRBJ2-6	TGTGCCAGCGAGTCCTCTGGGGCCAACGTCCTGACTTTC	CASESSGANVLTF
TRBV2	NA	NA	TRBJ2-7	TGTGCCAGCAGTGAAGCGGGACCCTCGGCCGTTGTGCCCTACGAGCAGTACTTC	CASSEAGPSAVVPYEQYF
TRBV21-1	NA	many	TRBJ1-6	TGTGCCAGCAGCCCAACGGAGCTACAGGGGGCTTCTAATTCACCCCTCCACTTT	CASSPTELQGASNSPLHF
TRBV28	NA	many	TRBJ1-1	TGTGGCAGTGAGGTGAACACTGAAGCTTTCTTT	CGSEVNTEAFF
TRBV20-1	TRBD2	NA	TRBJ2-7	TGCAGTGCGCTACGAAACAGGATTGGACTAGCGGGGACTTCCTACGAGCAGTACTTC	CSALRNRIGLAGTSYEQYF
TRBV20-1	TRBD1	NA	TRBJ1-2	TGCAGTGCTGCGCCTTCAGACAGGGGAAAAACTAACTATGGCTACACCTTC	CSAAPSDRGKTNYGYTF
TRBV7-2	NA	many	TRBJ2-1	TGTGCCAGCAGCCCCTATAATGAGCAGTTCTTC	CASSPYNEQFF
TRBV7-6	TRBD2	few	TRBJ2-5	TGTGCCAGCAGCTTTACTAGCGGATTCCAAGAGACCCAGTACTTC	CASSFTSGFQETQYF
TRBV7-9	NA	NA	TRBJ1-1	TGTGCCAGCAGCTTGTGGGGGCGCAGAGTCTTCACTGAAGCTTTCTTT	CASSLWGRRVFTEAFF
TRBV11-2	TRBD2	NA	TRBJ2-5	TGTGCCAGCAGCTTAGATCTAGGACTAGCGGGGGACCAAGAGACCCAGTACTTC	CASSLDLGLAGDQETQYF
TRBV7-6	TRBD2	NA	TRBJ2-5	TGTGCCAGCAGCTTAGCGCCAGCGGGAGTGGCAGAGACCCAGTACTTC	CASSLAPAGVAETQYF
TRBV19	NA	many	TRBJ1-2	TGTGCCAGTAGTACCCCCATGATTCAAGGCTACACCTTC	CASSTPMIQGYTF
TRBV12-3/TRBV12-4	NA	NA	TRBJ1-5	TGTGCCAGCAACCGAAGGGGCGGTTTAAATCAGCCCCAGCATTTT	CASNRRGGLNQPQHF
TRBV5-1	NA	few	TRBJ2-6	TGCGCCAGCAGCTTGGCGGGACTCTCTGGGGCCAACGTCCTGACTTTC	CASSLAGLSGANVLTF
TRBV5-1	NA	many	TRBJ2-7	TGCGCCAGCAGCCCACCCGGGGGTTACGAGCAGTACTTC	CASSPPGGYEQYF
TRBV28	NA	NA	TRBJ2-5	TGTGCCAGCAGTTTATGGGGGAGGACCCAGTACTTC	CASSLWGRTQYF
TRBV20-1	TRBD2	many	TRBJ2-1	TGCAGTGCAACAGGGACTAGCGGGGGTTTTGGCAATGAGCAGTTCTTC	CSATGTSGGFGNEQFF
TRBV7-3	NA	NA	TRBJ1-1	TGTGCCAGCATCACGACAGGTATGAACACTGAAGCTTTCTTT	CASITTGMNTEAFF
TRBV29-1	NA	NA	TRBJ2-2	TGCAGCGTTGAAGCGGGGGAGGAGAACACCGGGGAGCTGTTTTTT	CSVEAGEENTGELFF
TRBV20-1	NA	few	TRBJ1-6	TGCAGTGCTAGACCGGGACGGGTAAATTCACCCCTCCACTTT	CSARPGRVNSPLHF
TRBV12-3/TRBV12-4	NA	few	TRBJ1-1	TGTGCCAGCATTTGGGGCGGACCGAACACTGAAGCTTTCTTT	CASIWGGPNTEAFF
TRBV12-2	NA	many	TRBJ2-1	TGTGCAAGTCGCTTAGCGCCGGGGAGGGACTCCTACAATGAGCAGTTCTTC	CASRLAPGRDSYNEQFF
TRBV6-5	NA	NA	TRBJ2-7	TGTGCCAGCACAACTTCCCGGGGCGGGAAGACCTACGAGCAGTACTTC	CASTTSRGGKTYEQYF
TRBV12-3/TRBV12-4	NA	few	TRBJ1-4	TGTGCCAGCAGTTCAGAGGCTGCAACTAATGAAAAACTGTTTTTT	CASSSEAATNEKLFF
TRBV28	NA	few	TRBJ2-5	TGTGCCAGCAGTTTCAGAACTAAAGAGACCCAGTACTTC	CASSFRTKETQYF
TRBV7-2	TRBD2	few	TRBJ2-5	TGTGCCAGCAGCGCCCGATTGGGAGGGTGGTTGGAGACCCAGTACTTC	CASSARLGGWLETQYF
TRBV5-1	NA	many	TRBJ2-5	TGCGCCAGCAGCCTACTTGTGAAACCCGAAGAGACCCAGTACTTC	CASSLLVKPEETQYF
TRBV7-8	TRBD2	few	TRBJ2-5	TGTGCCAGCACTCCGTGGGGCGGGAGCCTAGAGGGGGAGACCCAGTACTTC	CASTPWGGSLEGETQYF
TRBV5-1	NA	many	TRBJ1-1	TGCGCCAGCAGCTTGGACGGGAAATTGTACACTGAAGCTTTCTTT	CASSLDGKLYTEAFF
TRBV6-5	TRBD1	NA	TRBJ1-1	TGTGCCAGCAGTTACTCGAAGAGGGGACAGGGTTCGAACACTGAAGCTTTCTTT	CASSYSKRGQGSNTEAFF
TRBV4-2	TRBD2	many	TRBJ2-1	TGTGCCAGCAGCCAAGAGCCCCAGCGGGGTTACAATGAGCAGTTCTTC	CASSQEPQRGYNEQFF
TRBV11-2	TRBD2	many	TRBJ2-1	TGTGCCAGCAGCTCCGGAGGGACTAGCGGGGGGGAGCAGTTCTTC	CASSSGGTSGGEQFF
TRBV27	NA	many	TRBJ1-5	TGTGCCAGCAGCTTATACAGGAACGGAGAGGTGCCCCAGCATTTT	CASSLYRNGEVPQHF
TRBV28	TRBD2	few	TRBJ2-3	TGTGCCAGCCTGCCGGGACTAGTTACAGATACGCAGTATTTT	CASLPGLVTDTQYF
TRBV20-1	NA	many	TRBJ1-1	TGCAGTGCTAAACGACGGGACACTGAAGCTTTCTTT	CSAKRRDTEAFF
TRBV28	NA	NA	TRBJ2-3	TGTGCCAGCAGTCCCGGGACTAGCACAGATACGCAGTATTTT	CASSPGTSTDTQYF
TRBV10-1	TRBD2	many	TRBJ2-5	TGCGCCAGCACCGACCGAGGACTAGCGGGAGAAGAGACCCAGTACTTC	CASTDRGLAGEETQYF
TRBV20-1	TRBD1	few	TRBJ1-5	TGCAGTGCTTTGACAGGGGCGTCCAATCAGCCCCAGCATTTT	CSALTGASNQPQHF
TRBV2	NA	few	TRBJ1-5	TGTGCCAGCAGTGTGGGGCGCTTCAATCAGCCCCAGCATTTT	CASSVGRFNQPQHF
TRBV29-1	NA	NA	TRBJ2-7	TGCAGCGTGCAGGGACTCCGGGTATCAAGCGAGCAGTACTTC	CSVQGLRVSSEQYF
TRBV6-2/TRBV6-3	TRBD1	NA	TRBJ2-1	TGTGCCAGCAGCCACCAGGGACAGCCGTGGAATGAGCAGTTCTTC	CASSHQGQPWNEQFF
TRBV12-5	NA	few	TRBJ2-1	TGTGCTAGTGGTTTATTCGGGAGCTACAATGAGCAGTTCTTC	CASGLFGSYNEQFF
TRBV20-1	NA	many	TRBJ2-7	TGCAGTGCTAGAGATGACTCCTACGAGCAGTACTTC	CSARDDSYEQYF
TRBV18	NA	NA	TRBJ1-5	TGTGCCAGCTCACCTGGTACAGGCGTAGGTCAGCCCCAGCATTTT	CASSPGTGVGQPQHF
TRBV20-1	TRBD2	NA	TRBJ2-7	TGCAGTGCTCCGCGACTAGCGGGATACGAGCAGTACTTC	CSAPRLAGYEQYF
TRBV4-2	NA	few	TRBJ1-1	TGTGCCAGCAGCCAAGATGAGGGGATGAACACTGAAGCTTTCTTT	CASSQDEGMNTEAFF
TRBV2	NA	many	TRBJ2-6	TGTGCCAGCAGTGAATGGGGGCCCAACTCTGGGGCCAACGTCCTGACTTTC	CASSEWGPNSGANVLTF
TRBV20-1	NA	NA	TRBJ2-1	TGCAGTGCTAGCGGGACCTTCTACAATGAGCAGTTCTTC	CSASGTFYNEQFF